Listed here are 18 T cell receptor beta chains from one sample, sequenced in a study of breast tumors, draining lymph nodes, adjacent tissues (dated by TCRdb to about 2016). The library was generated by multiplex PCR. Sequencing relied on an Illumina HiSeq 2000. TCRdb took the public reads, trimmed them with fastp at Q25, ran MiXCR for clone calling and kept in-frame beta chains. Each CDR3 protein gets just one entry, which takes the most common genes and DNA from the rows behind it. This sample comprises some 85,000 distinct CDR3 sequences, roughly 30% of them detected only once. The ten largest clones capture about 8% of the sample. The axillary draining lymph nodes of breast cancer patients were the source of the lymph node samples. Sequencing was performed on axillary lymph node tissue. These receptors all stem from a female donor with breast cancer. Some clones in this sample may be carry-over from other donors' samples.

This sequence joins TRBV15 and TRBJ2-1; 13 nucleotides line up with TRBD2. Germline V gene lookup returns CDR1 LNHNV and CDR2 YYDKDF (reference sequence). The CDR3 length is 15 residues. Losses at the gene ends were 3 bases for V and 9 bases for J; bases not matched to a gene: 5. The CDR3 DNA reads TGTGCCACCAGCAGCGGAACTAGCGGGAGGGGTGAGCAGTTCTTC. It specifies CATSSGTSGRGEQFF. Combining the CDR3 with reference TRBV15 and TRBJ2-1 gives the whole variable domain DAMVIQNPRYQVTQFGKPVTLSCSQTLNHNVMYWYQQKSSQAPKLLFHYYDKDFNNEADTPDNFQSRRPNTSFCFLDIRSPGLGDTAMYLCATSSGTSGRGEQFFGPGTRLTVL.

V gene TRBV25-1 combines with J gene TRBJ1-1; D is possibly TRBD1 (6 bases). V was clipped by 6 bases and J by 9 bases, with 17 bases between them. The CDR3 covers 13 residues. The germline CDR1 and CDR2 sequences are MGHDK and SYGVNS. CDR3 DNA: TGTGCCAGCAGCCAACAAGCTACAGGGCAAGCTTTCTTT. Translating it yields CASSQQATGQAFF. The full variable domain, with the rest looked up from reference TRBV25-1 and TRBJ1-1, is EADIYQTPRYLVIGTGKKITLECSQTMGHDKMYWYQQDPGMELHLIHYSYGVNSTEKGDLSSESTVSRIRTEHFPLTLESARPSHTSQYLCASSQQATGQAFFGQGTRLTVV.

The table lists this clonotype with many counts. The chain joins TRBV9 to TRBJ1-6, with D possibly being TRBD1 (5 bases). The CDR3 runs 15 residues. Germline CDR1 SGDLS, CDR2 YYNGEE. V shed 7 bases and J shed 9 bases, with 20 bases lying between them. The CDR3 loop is CASALVDSPSSPLHF. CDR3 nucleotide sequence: TGTGCCAGCGCGTTGGTAGACAGCCCTAGTTCACCCCTCCACTTT.

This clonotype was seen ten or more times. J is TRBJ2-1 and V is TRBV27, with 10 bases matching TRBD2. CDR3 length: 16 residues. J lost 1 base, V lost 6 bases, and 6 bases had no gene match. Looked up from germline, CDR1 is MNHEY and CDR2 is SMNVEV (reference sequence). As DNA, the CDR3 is TGTGCCAGCAGACTCCCAGCGGGAGGGTCCTACAATGAGCAGTTCTTC. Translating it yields CASRLPAGGSYNEQFF.

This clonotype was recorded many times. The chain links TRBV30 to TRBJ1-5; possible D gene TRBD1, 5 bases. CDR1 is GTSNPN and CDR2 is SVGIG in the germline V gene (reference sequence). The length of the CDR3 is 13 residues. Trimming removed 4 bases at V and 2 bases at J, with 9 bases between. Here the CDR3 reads CAWNVGGNQPQHF. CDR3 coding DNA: TGTGCCTGGAATGTAGGGGGCAATCAGCCCCAGCATTTT.

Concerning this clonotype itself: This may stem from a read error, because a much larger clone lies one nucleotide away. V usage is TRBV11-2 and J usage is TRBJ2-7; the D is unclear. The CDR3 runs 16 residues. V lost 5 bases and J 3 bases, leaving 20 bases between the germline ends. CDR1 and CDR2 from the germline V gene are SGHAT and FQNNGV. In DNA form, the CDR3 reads TGTGCCAGCAGCCCAGCGCCTGCGGCGCCCCACTACGAGCAGTACTTC. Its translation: CASSPAPAAPHYEQYF.

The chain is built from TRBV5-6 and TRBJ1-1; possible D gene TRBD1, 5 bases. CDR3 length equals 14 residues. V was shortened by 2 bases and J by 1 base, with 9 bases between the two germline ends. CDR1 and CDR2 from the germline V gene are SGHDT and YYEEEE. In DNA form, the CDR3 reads TGTGCCAGCAGCTTCAGGGCGGCGAACACTGAAGCTTTCTTT. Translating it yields CASSFRAANTEAFF.

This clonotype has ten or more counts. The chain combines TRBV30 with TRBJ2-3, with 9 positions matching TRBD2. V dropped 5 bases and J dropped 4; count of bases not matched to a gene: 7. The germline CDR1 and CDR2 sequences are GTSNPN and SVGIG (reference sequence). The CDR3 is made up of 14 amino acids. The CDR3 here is CAWGIAGEADTQYF. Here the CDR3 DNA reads TGTGCCTGGGGAATAGCGGGAGAGGCAGATACGCAGTATTTT.

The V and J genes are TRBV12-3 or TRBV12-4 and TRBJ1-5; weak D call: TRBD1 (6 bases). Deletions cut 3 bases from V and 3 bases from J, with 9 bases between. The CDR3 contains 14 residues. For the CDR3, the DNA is TGTGCCAGCAGTTTCTCAGGGGCCAATCAGCCCCAGCATTTT. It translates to CASSFSGANQPQHF.

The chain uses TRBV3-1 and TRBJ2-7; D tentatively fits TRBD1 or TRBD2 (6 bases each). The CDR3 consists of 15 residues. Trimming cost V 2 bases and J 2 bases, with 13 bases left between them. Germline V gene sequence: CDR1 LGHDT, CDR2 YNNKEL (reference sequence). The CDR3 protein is CASSQRGGGAYEQYF. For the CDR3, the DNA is TGTGCCAGCAGCCAACGAGGAGGGGGAGCCTACGAGCAGTACTTC.

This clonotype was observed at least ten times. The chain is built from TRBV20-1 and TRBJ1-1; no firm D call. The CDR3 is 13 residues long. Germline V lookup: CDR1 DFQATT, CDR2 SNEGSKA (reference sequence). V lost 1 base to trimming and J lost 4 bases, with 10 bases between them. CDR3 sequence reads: CSARADLGTEAFF. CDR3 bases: TGCAGTGCTAGAGCCGATCTCGGCACTGAAGCTTTCTTT.

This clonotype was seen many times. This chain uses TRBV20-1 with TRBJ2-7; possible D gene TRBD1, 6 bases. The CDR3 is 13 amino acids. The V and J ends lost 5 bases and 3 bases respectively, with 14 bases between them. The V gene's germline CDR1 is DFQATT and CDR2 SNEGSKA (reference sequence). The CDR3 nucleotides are TGCAGTGCTCTGGCGGACAGCCACTACGAGCAGTACTTC. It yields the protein CSALADSHYEQYF.

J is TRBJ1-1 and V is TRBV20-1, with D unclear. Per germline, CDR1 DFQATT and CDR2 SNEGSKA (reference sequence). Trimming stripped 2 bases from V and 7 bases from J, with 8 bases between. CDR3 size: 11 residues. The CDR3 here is CSARSGFEAFF. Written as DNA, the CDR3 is TGCAGTGCTAGATCCGGCTTTGAAGCTTTCTTT.

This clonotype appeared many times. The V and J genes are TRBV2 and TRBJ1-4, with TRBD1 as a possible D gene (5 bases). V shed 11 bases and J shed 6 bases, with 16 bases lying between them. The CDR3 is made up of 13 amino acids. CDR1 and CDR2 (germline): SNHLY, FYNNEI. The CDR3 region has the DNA TGTGCCTACCGACAGCTCGGACATGAAAAACTGTTTTTT. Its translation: CAYRQLGHEKLFF.

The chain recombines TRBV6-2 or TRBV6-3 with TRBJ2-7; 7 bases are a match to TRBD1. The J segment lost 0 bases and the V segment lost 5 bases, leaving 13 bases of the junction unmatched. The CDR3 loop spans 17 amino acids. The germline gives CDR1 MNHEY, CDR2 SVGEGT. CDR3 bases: TGTGCCAGCAGTCACGCTACACCGGGACAGCCCTCCTACGAGCAGTACTTC. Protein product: CASSHATPGQPSYEQYF.

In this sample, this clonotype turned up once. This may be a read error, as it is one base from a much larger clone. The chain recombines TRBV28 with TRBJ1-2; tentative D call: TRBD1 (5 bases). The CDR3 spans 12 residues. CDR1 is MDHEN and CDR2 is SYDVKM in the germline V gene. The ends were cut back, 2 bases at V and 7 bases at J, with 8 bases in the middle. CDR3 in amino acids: CASSLAGTGYTF. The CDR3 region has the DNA TGTGCCAGCAGTTTAGCTGGGACTGGCTACACCTTC.

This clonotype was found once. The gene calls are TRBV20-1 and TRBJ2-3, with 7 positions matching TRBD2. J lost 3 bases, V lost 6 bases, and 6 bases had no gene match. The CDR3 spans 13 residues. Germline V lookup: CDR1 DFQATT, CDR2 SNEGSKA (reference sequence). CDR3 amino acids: CSATLRGTDTQYF. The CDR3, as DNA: TGCAGTGCCACCTTGCGGGGGACAGATACGCAGTATTTT.

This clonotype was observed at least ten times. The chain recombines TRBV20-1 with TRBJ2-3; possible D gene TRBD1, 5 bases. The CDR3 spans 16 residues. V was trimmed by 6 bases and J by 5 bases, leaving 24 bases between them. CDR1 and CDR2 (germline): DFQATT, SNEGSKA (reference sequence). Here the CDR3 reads CSARSLRVLQVDTQYF. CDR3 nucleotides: TGCAGTGCCAGATCCCTCCGAGTGTTACAGGTAGATACGCAGTATTTT.